These 21 T cell receptor beta chains share one sample of origin, sequenced in a study of molecular identifiers for immune sequencing clone quantification. TCRdb reprocessed the PCR reads via MiXCR and lists one record per CDR3 protein. The profile shows approximately 670,000 distinct CDR3 sequences, about 20% of them singletons. The sequencing input was naive CD8+ T cells from blood, with Jurkat cell RNA spiked in. As for subset: FACS-sorted CD8+CD4-CCR7+CD45RA+ naive T cells. The receptors here all came from a human donor in good health. Some libraries in this study had Jurkat cell RNA spiked in.

This clonotype was seen many times. The chain links TRBV6-5 to TRBJ2-7; D possibly corresponds to TRBD1 (6 bases). Germline CDR1 MNHEY, CDR2 SVGAGI. The CDR3 contains 17 residues. The V end was cut by 0 bases, the J end by 1 base, with 16 bases between. The chain's CDR3 is CASSYSSGQLGSYEQYF. The CDR3 DNA reads as TGTGCCAGCAGTTACTCCTCCGGACAGCTAGGGTCCTACGAGCAGTACTTC.

In this sample, this clonotype turned up many times. This chain connects TRBV9 to TRBJ2-1; weak D call: TRBD2 (6 bases). Trimming removed 7 bases from V and 8 bases from J, with 16 bases in between. From germline, CDR1 is SGDLS and CDR2 YYNGEE. This CDR3 is 13 amino acids long. The DNA of the CDR3 is TGTGCCAGCGGTAGCGGTAGTTTTGATGAGCAGTTCTTC. This encodes CASGSGSFDEQFF.

For this clonotype: This may be a read error: a much more frequent sequence differs by one nucleotide. The chain is built from TRBV2 and TRBJ2-7; D ambiguous. This CDR3 spans 11 amino acids. CDR1 and CDR2 (germline): SNHLY, FYNNEI. The CDR3 nucleotides are TGTGCCCAACGTAGCTCCCACGAGCAGTACTTC. The encoded protein is CAQRSSHEQYF.

The V and J genes are TRBV20-1 and TRBJ1-5; D gene uncertain. The J call is in doubt because the DNA end fits TRBJ2-3 better. CDR1 is DFQATT and CDR2 is SNEGSKA in the germline V gene (reference sequence). This CDR3 is built from 14 residues. The chain's CDR3 is CSAKGSNSNQPQYF. In DNA form, the CDR3 reads TGCAGTGCTAAAGGTAGTAATAGCAATCAGCCCCAGTATTTT.

The chain combines TRBV29-1 with TRBJ2-7; possibly TRBD1 for D (6 bases). Germline assignment: CDR1 SQVTM and CDR2 ANQGSEA. Trimming shortened V by 6 bases and J by 5 bases, and 14 bases separated the two germline ends. This CDR3 contains 12 residues. The CDR3 DNA is TGCAGCGTCTGGACAGTAGTTAACGAGCAGTACTTC. This gives the protein CSVWTVVNEQYF.

This clonotype was detected a few times. The rearrangement joins TRBV19 to TRBJ2-2; unclear D gene. The ends were cut back, 8 bases at V and 6 bases at J, with 13 bases in the middle. This CDR3 is 13 amino acids long. CDR1 and CDR2 (germline): LNHDA, SQIVND (reference sequence). CDR3 sequence: CASSWLSAGELFF. DNA of the CDR3: TGTGCCAGTTCTTGGCTCTCGGCCGGGGAGCTGTTTTTT.

This clonotype was seen a handful of times. This could be a read error, since a much larger clone is one nucleotide away. This chain joins TRBV20-1 and TRBJ2-7; no firm D call. The CDR3 sequence is 11 residues long. Germline-derived CDR1 and CDR2 are DFQATT and SNEGSKA (reference sequence). The CDR3 DNA is TGCAGTGCTCCAAGAATCTACGGGCAGTACTTC. Protein: CSAPRIYGQYF.

This clonotype occurred a few times. This could be a read error, since a much larger clone is one nucleotide away. This CDR3 fails to terminate in the conserved phenylalanine or tryptophan, so it likely reflects a read error. The chain joins TRBV4-3 to TRBJ2-7, with D unresolved. The CDR3 has 13 residues. Germline CDR1 LGHNA, CDR2 YSLEER. V was cut by 2 bases and J by 5 bases, with 10 bases left in between. The CDR3 region has the DNA TGCGCCAGCAGCCAACTCCTCGAGGACGAGCAGTACCTC. This encodes CASSQLLEDEQYL.

The chain has TRBV6-6 and TRBJ2-7; TRBD1 matches 7 bases. The germline V gene encodes CDR1 MNHNY and CDR2 SVGAGI (reference sequence). V lost 6 bases, J lost 2 bases, and 7 bases stayed unmatched. CDR3 length: 14 amino acids. CDR3 DNA sequence: TGTGCCAGCAGCGTACAGGGGAACCCCTACGAGCAGTACTTC. Translating gives CASSVQGNPYEQYF.

This clonotype has a count of ten or more. The chain joins TRBV3-1 to TRBJ2-5; 13 bases fit TRBD2. This CDR3 spans 17 amino acids. Germline V gene sequence: CDR1 LGHDT, CDR2 YNNKEL (reference sequence). With 0 bases clipped from V and 4 bases from J, the junction kept 5 bases outside the gene matches. CDR3 amino acids: CASSQDIGLAGVETQYF. As DNA, the CDR3 is TGTGCCAGCAGCCAAGACATAGGACTAGCGGGAGTAGAGACCCAGTACTTC.

On this clonotype: A much larger clone differs by one base, so this may be a read error. V usage is TRBV30 and J usage is TRBJ1-2; D might be TRBD1 (5 bases). The CDR3 spans 12 residues. From germline, CDR1 is GTSNPN and CDR2 SVGIG (reference sequence). The CDR3 DNA sequence: TGTGCCTGGGACCGGGACGACGGTGGCCACACCTTC. Translated, it gives CAWDRDDGGHTF.

This rearrangement joins TRBV6-6 to TRBJ1-2, with 7 positions matching TRBD1. Germline V gene sequence: CDR1 MNHNY, CDR2 SVGAGI (reference sequence). The CDR3 has 15 amino acids. After removal of 0 bases from V and 8 bases from J, the junction contained 9 bases not matched to a gene. The CDR3 reads CASSYSPTGFVGYTF. In DNA form, the CDR3 reads TGTGCCAGCAGTTACTCCCCGACAGGGTTTGTAGGCTACACCTTC.

Regarding this clonotype: A clone one base away is much larger, so this may be a read error. V and J are TRBV2 and TRBJ1-2, with D tentatively TRBD1 (6 bases). The CDR3 is 14 amino acids. Germline values: CDR1 SNHLY, CDR2 FYNNEI. The CDR3 coding sequence is TGTGCCAGCAAAGGGGGAACCTCTAACTATTGCTACACCTTC. It translates to CASKGGTSNYCYTF.

Comments on this clonotype: A much larger clone differs by one base, so this may be a read error. This sequence joins TRBV4-3 and TRBJ2-3; D perhaps matches TRBD1 (5 bases). CDR3 size: 13 residues. In germline, CDR1 is LGHNA, CDR2 YSLEER. The CDR3 nucleotides are TGCACCAGCAGCTTTAAGGGGACAGATACGCAGTATTTT. This codes for CTSSFKGTDTQYF.

This clonotype has just a few counts. The chain combines TRBV19 with TRBJ1-5; D possibly corresponds to TRBD1 (6 bases). This CDR3 comprises 14 residues. Between the trimmed V and J ends, which lost 7 bases and 5 bases, there was a span of 15 bases. The germline V gene has CDR1 LNHDA and CDR2 SQIVND (reference sequence). This chain's CDR3 is CASNPDRGDQPQHF. The CDR3 DNA follows: TGTGCCAGTAACCCGGACAGAGGGGATCAGCCCCAGCATTTT.

At least ten counts were recorded for this clonotype. The J gene is TRBJ2-6, the V gene TRBV11-2; TRBD1 matches at 10 bases. This CDR3 has 17 residues. J gave up 0 bases and V 8 bases, and 7 bases lay outside the gene matches. CDR1 is SGHAT and CDR2 is FQNNGV in the germline V gene. CDR3 coding DNA: TGTGCCAGCCGGGACAGGGGAGATGGCTCTGGGGCCAACGTCCTGACTTTC. Protein product: CASRDRGDGSGANVLTF.

This clonotype was seen many times. The rearrangement links TRBV20-1 to TRBJ1-1; D gene unclear. The germline V and J ends were trimmed by 0 bases and 1 base, with 6 bases remaining between them. The CDR3 contains 13 residues. Per the germline V gene, CDR1 is DFQATT and CDR2 is SNEGSKA (reference sequence). CDR3 in DNA: TGCAGTGCTAGAGATAAGGAGAACACTGAAGCTTTCTTT. Translation gives CSARDKENTEAFF.

Turning to this clonotype: A much larger clone sits a single nucleotide away, making a read error possible. V gene TRBV7-9 combines with J gene TRBJ1-1, with D perhaps TRBD1 (5 bases). CDR1 and CDR2 from the germline V gene are SEHNR and FQNEAQ (reference sequence). This CDR3 spans 15 amino acids. CDR3 amino acids: CVSSLARGVNTEAFF. The CDR3 region has the DNA TGTGTCAGCAGCTTAGCGCGGGGGGTGAACACTGAAGCTTTCTTT. Drawing the rest from reference TRBV7-9 and TRBJ1-1, the complete variable domain is DTGVSQNPRHKITKRGQNVTFRCDPISEHNRLYWYRQTLGQGPEFLTYFQNEAQLEKSRLLSDRFSAERPKGSFSTLEIQRTEQGDSAMYLCVSSLARGVNTEAFFGQGTRLTVV.

This clonotype was recorded many times. The gene calls are TRBV30 and TRBJ2-7; 7 bases line up with TRBD1. The V gene's germline CDR1 is GTSNPN and CDR2 SVGIG (reference sequence). The CDR3 covers 13 residues. The junction had 8 bases not matched to a gene; V was cut back by 2 bases and J by 7 bases. The CDR3 DNA is TGTGCCTGGAGTCTGTCGGCAGGGGGAGAGCAGTACTTC. This codes for CAWSLSAGGEQYF. The full variable domain, in which reference TRBV30 and TRBJ2-7 provide the parts outside the CDR3, is SQTIHQWPATLVQPVGSPLSLECTVEGTSNPNLYWYRQAAGRGLQLLFYSVGIGQISSEVPQNLSASRPQDRQFILSSKKLLLSDSGFYLCAWSLSAGGEQYFGPGTRLTVT.

V and J are TRBV6-2 or TRBV6-3 and TRBJ2-7; the D is unclear. The CDR3 totals 12 residues. V lost 2 bases to trimming and J lost 5 bases, with 7 bases between them. The germline V gene encodes CDR1 MNHEY and CDR2 SVGEGT. The CDR3 bases are TGTGCCAGCAGTTACGCAAACAACGAGCAGTACTTC. The encoded protein is CASSYANNEQYF.

This clonotype was picked up a small number of times. This chain's CDR3 is CASSYYAGGRDNEQFF. Here the CDR3 DNA reads TGTGCCAGCAGTTACTATGCAGGGGGTAGGGACAATGAGCAGTTCTTC. V and J are TRBV6-5 and TRBJ2-1; 7 nucleotides agree with TRBD1. The J segment lost 5 bases and the V segment lost 1 base, leaving 8 bases of the junction unmatched. The CDR3 spans 16 residues. Per the germline V gene, CDR1 is MNHEY and CDR2 is SVGAGI.